One and the same sample provided the 20 T cell receptor beta chains below, sequenced in a study of T-cell reconstitution after alpha-beta-depleted transplantation in children. Using unique molecular identifiers, the investigators prepared the TCRbeta library. TCRdb independently ran MiXCR on the PCR reads; one entry per CDR3 protein. Counted here are over 150,000 distinct CDR3 sequences, approximately 15% occurring once; the ten biggest clones make up roughly 13%. The input for sequencing was PBMCs from the stem cell graft donor, taken from the stem cell graft. These receptor sequences come from a human donor who donated a stem cell graft to a child with acute lymphoblastic leukemia.

The V and J genes are TRBV27 and TRBJ2-1; D perhaps matches TRBD2 (6 bases). The germline V and J ends were trimmed by 10 bases and 6 bases, with 19 bases remaining between them. The germline CDR1 and CDR2 sequences are MNHEY and SMNVEV (reference sequence). The CDR3 runs 14 residues. DNA of the CDR3: TGTGCCACCGGCAGTTGGGGGGACGGCAATGAGCAGTTCTTC. Protein sequence: CATGSWGDGNEQFF.

This clonotype was detected many times. The chain combines TRBV6-5 with TRBJ2-7; tentatively, D is TRBD1 (6 bases). V was trimmed by 0 bases and J by 2 bases, leaving 8 bases between them. Germline V gives CDR1 MNHEY, CDR2 SVGAGI. The CDR3 is made up of 14 amino acids. In nucleotides, the CDR3 is TGTGCCAGCAGTTACTCGGACAGAGCCTACGAGCAGTACTTC. The encoded protein is CASSYSDRAYEQYF.

This clonotype was observed many times. The J gene is TRBJ2-1, the V gene TRBV5-6; D gene ambiguous. The CDR3 extends over 12 amino acids. V was cut by 3 bases and J by 6 bases, with 7 bases left in between. Germline CDR1 is SGHDT and CDR2 is YYEEEE. DNA of the CDR3: TGTGCCAGCAGCTCGACTCTCAATGAGCAGTTCTTC. Protein sequence: CASSSTLNEQFF.

This clonotype was observed at least ten times. The chain carries TRBV12-3 or TRBV12-4 and TRBJ2-7; weak D call: TRBD2 (5 bases). V shed 6 bases and J shed 0 bases, with 30 bases lying between them. The CDR3 has 20 amino acids. In DNA, the CDR3 is TGTGCCAGCAGCAGCCGGCGGAGAGGGCTTTTTGTGCGCAACTCCTACGAGCAGTACTTC. Translation: CASSSRRRGLFVRNSYEQYF.

This clonotype was counted ten times or more. The chain joins TRBV28 to TRBJ2-1; D gene unclear. V shed 6 bases and J shed 7 bases, with 13 bases lying between them. The germline V gene has CDR1 MDHEN and CDR2 SYDVKM. The CDR3 spans 13 residues. The CDR3 reads CASRVVSRNEQFF. DNA of the CDR3: TGTGCCAGCAGGGTAGTTTCTAGAAATGAGCAGTTCTTC.

This clonotype showed up many times. V is TRBV25-1 and J is TRBJ2-7, with 8 bases aligning to TRBD1. CDR3 size: 13 residues. The V and J ends lost 10 bases and 3 bases, in that order; junction bases with no gene match: 8. In germline, CDR1 is MGHDK, CDR2 SYGVNS. This chain's CDR3 is CATSSGGLYEQYF. The CDR3 DNA is TGTGCCACCTCTTCAGGGGGCCTCTACGAGCAGTACTTC.

The chain links TRBV21-1 to TRBJ1-5; TRBD1 is the table's D call, not checked against the DNA. TRBV21-1 represents a pseudogene. There are 16 residues in the CDR3. CDR3 sequence: CAREGRGTVSNQPQHF. The DNA for the CDR3 is TGTGCCAGGGAGGGGAGAGGGACAGTTAGCAATCAGCCCCAGCATTTT.

The chain has TRBV27 and TRBJ1-5; TRBD1 aligns across 10 bases. Trimming removed 3 bases from V and 6 bases from J; junction bases left unmatched: 17. This CDR3 comprises 19 residues. CDR1 is MNHEY and CDR2 is SMNVEV in the germline V gene (reference sequence). This CDR3 reads CASSFVNMLQTGGVQPQHF. CDR3 bases: TGTGCCAGCAGTTTTGTAAATATGCTCCAGACAGGGGGCGTTCAGCCCCAGCATTTT.

This clonotype was observed at least ten times. The rearrangement uses TRBV7-8 and TRBJ2-2, with 7 bases identical to TRBD1. Trimming at V came to 2 bases and at J to 4 bases, leaving 4 bases not matched to a gene. The CDR3 covers 15 residues. Germline assignment: CDR1 SGHVS and CDR2 FQNEAQ. The CDR3 DNA follows: TGTGCCAGCAGCTTATACGCAGGGGGCACCGGGGAGCTGTTTTTT. It codes for CASSLYAGGTGELFF.

The chain uses TRBV6-2 or TRBV6-3 and TRBJ1-6; D gene unclear. The CDR3 totals 13 residues. Germline loops: CDR1 MNHEY, CDR2 SVGEGT. Trimming pared 11 bases from V and 8 bases from J, leaving 16 bases between. CDR3 DNA sequence: TGTGCCGCTAAGGCGCCCTACGATTCACCCCTCCACTTT. Translating it yields CAAKAPYDSPLHF.

This clonotype was seen many times. The chain combines TRBV5-1 with TRBJ2-1; 8 nucleotides match TRBD2. The trim removed 7 bases at V and 10 bases at J, leaving 13 bases unmatched. Germline V CDR1 and CDR2: SGHRS, YFSETQ. CDR3 size: 14 residues. CDR3 sequence reads: CASRNLAGIGEQFF. Here the CDR3 DNA reads TGCGCCAGCCGAAACTTAGCGGGAATAGGGGAGCAGTTCTTC.

In this sample, this clonotype turned up many times. J is TRBJ2-3 and V is TRBV5-1; 15 bases line up with TRBD2. CDR1 and CDR2 from the germline V gene are SGHRS and YFSETQ. The CDR3 has 16 residues. The V and J ends lost 4 bases and 6 bases, in that order; junction bases with no gene match: 6. CDR3 DNA sequence: TGCGCCAGCAGCCCGGGACTAGCGGGAGGAAGTGATACGCAGTATTTT. Residues: CASSPGLAGGSDTQYF.

This clonotype was counted many times. The chain uses TRBV7-9 and TRBJ1-1; D is unclear. Deletions cut 7 bases from V and 4 bases from J, with 7 bases between. The length of the CDR3 is 11 residues. Germline CDR1 reads SEHNR; CDR2 reads FQNEAQ (reference sequence). The CDR3 spells CASKIRTEAFF. In DNA form, the CDR3 reads TGTGCCAGCAAGATCCGCACTGAAGCTTTCTTT.

This clonotype appeared a single time. The junction departs from germline at one end; a sequencing error may be responsible. The V gene is TRBV30, the J gene TRBJ2-3; 9 nucleotides agree with TRBD1. The V gene's germline CDR1 is GTSNPN and CDR2 SVGIG (reference sequence). This CDR3 has 13 amino acids. CDR3 bases: TGTGCCTGGAGACCGCCCGGGACAGGGTTCCCGAGGTTT. The encoded protein is CAWRPPGTGFPRF. Using reference TRBV30 and TRBJ2-3 for the parts outside the CDR3, the full variable domain is SQTIHQWPATLVQPVGSPLSLECTVEGTSNPNLYWYRQAAGRGLQLLFYSVGIGQISSEVPQNLSASRPQDRQFILSSKKLLLSDSGFYLCAWRPPGTGFPRFGPGTRLTVL.

This clonotype has at least ten counts. The chain uses TRBV20-1 and TRBJ2-1, with TRBD2 matching over 9 bases. The J segment lost 7 bases and the V segment lost 5 bases, leaving 6 bases of the junction unmatched. Germline CDR1 DFQATT, CDR2 SNEGSKA (reference sequence). This CDR3 is built from 13 residues. The CDR3 spells CSAGGRGVNEQFF. The CDR3 DNA follows: TGCAGTGCTGGCGGGAGGGGGGTGAATGAGCAGTTCTTC.

This clonotype was seen more than once but under ten times. This chain uses TRBV30 with TRBJ1-1; D call uncertain. With 3 bases removed from V and 0 bases from J, the gap between germline ends came to 14 bases. Germline V gene data show CDR1 as GTSNPN and CDR2 as SVGIG (reference sequence). The CDR3 totals 15 residues. The DNA of the CDR3 is TGTGCCTGGAGGCAGGTAGGGCGGCTGAACACTGAAGCTTTCTTT. It encodes CAWRQVGRLNTEAFF.

This clonotype was picked up a small number of times. The chain combines TRBV3-1 with TRBJ1-2; 9 positions agree with TRBD1. The ends lost 10 bases at V and 4 bases at J; junction bases unmatched: 13. The CDR3 spans 15 residues. CDR1 is LGHDT and CDR2 is YNNKEL in the germline V gene (reference sequence). CDR3 protein: CATCGRDRASYGYTF. The CDR3 region has the DNA TGTGCCACCTGCGGCCGGGACAGGGCTTCCTATGGCTACACCTTC.

This clonotype occurred many times. This chain links TRBV4-1 with TRBJ2-1, with 8 bases that match TRBD2. This CDR3 has 15 residues. In germline, CDR1 is MGHRA, CDR2 YSYEKL. Trimming cost V 1 base and J 6 bases; bases outside gene matches: 5. The CDR3 here is CASSQGYSGVNEQFF. The CDR3 DNA is TGCGCCAGCAGCCAAGGTTATAGCGGGGTCAATGAGCAGTTCTTC.

This clonotype showed up many times. The rearrangement uses TRBV5-1 and TRBJ1-1; possibly TRBD1 for D (5 bases). Germline V gives CDR1 SGHRS, CDR2 YFSETQ. CDR3 length: 15 amino acids. The V end was cut by 0 bases, the J end by 4 bases, with 13 bases between. DNA of the CDR3: TGCGCCAGCAGCTTGGCCAGGGAGATTGGCACTGAAGCTTTCTTT. Translating it yields CASSLAREIGTEAFF.

This chain uses TRBV4-1 with TRBJ2-7; maybe TRBD1 (7 bases). The length of the CDR3 is 14 residues. Germline values: CDR1 MGHRA, CDR2 YSYEKL. V was cut by 6 bases and J by 1 base, with 13 bases left in between. In DNA form, the CDR3 reads TGCGCCAGCAGACCGACAGGGAGGTCCTACGAGCAGTACTTC. Residues: CASRPTGRSYEQYF.